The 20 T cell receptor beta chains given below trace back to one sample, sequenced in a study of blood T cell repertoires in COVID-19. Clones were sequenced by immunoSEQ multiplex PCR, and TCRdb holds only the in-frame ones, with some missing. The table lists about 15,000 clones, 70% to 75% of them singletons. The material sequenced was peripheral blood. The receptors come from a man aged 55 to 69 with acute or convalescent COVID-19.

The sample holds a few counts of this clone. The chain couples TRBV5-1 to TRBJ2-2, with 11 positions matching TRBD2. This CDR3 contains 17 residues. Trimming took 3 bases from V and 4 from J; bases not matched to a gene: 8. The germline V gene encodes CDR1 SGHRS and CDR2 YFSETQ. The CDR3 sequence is CASSWTSGFGSTGELFF. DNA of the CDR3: TGCGCCAGCAGCTGGACTAGCGGGTTCGGGAGCACCGGGGAGCTGTTTTTT.

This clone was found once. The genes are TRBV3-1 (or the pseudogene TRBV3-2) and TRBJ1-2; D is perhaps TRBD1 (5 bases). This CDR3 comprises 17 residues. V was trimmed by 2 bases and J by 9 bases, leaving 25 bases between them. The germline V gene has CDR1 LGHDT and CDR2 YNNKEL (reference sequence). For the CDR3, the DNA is TGTGCCAGCAGCCAACCCGGGGGAGGCAGCTCGGGTGAGAGCTACACCTTC. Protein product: CASSQPGGGSSGESYTF.

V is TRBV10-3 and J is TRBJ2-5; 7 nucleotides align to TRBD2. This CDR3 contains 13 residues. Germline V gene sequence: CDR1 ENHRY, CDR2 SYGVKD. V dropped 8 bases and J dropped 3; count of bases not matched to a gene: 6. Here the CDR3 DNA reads TGTGCCATCGCGGGACTAAAAGAAGAGACCCAGTACTTC. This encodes CAIAGLKEETQYF.

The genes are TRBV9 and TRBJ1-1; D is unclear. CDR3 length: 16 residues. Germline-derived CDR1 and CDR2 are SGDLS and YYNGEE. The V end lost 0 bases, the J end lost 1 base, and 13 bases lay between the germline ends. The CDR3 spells CASSVDSIAQNTEAFF. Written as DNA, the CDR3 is TGTGCCAGCAGCGTAGATTCCATAGCTCAGAACACTGAAGCTTTCTTT.

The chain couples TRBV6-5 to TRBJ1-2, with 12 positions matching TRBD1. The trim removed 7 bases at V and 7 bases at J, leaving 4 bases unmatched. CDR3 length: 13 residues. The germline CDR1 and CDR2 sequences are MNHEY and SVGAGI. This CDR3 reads CASTGTGGFGYTF. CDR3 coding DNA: TGTGCCAGCACGGGGACAGGGGGCTTTGGCTACACCTTC.

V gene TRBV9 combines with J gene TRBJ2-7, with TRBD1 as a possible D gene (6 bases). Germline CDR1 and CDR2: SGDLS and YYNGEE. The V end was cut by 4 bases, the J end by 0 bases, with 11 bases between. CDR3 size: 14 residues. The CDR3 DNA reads TGTGCCAGCAGCCAGGGGCCGAGCTCCTACGAGCAGTACTTC. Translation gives CASSQGPSSYEQYF.

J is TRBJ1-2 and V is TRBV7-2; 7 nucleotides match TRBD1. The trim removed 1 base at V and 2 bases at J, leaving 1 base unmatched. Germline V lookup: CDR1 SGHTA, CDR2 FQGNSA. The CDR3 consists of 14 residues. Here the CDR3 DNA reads TGTGCCAGCAGCTTAGAGGACAGGAACTATGGCTACACCTTC. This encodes CASSLEDRNYGYTF. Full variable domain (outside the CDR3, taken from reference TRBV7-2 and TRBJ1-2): GAGVSQSPSNKVTEKGKDVELRCDPISGHTALYWYRQSLGQGLEFLIYFQGNSAPDKSGLPSDRFSAERTGGSVSTLTIQRTQQEDSAVYLCASSLEDRNYGYTFGSGTRLTVV.

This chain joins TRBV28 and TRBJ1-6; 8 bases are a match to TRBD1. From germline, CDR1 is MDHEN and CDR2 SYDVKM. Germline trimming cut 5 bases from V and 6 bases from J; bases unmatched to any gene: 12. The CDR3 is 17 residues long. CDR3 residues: CASSNSRTGSSNSPLHF. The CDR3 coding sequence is TGTGCCAGCAGTAATAGCCGGACAGGGAGTAGTAATTCACCCCTCCACTTT.

This CDR3 reads CSVELAVRQFF. In DNA, the CDR3 is TGCAGCGTTGAATTGGCTGTCCGGCAGTTCTTC. This rearrangement joins TRBV29-1 to TRBJ2-1, with D unclear. The V end lost 2 bases, the J end lost 12 bases, and 11 bases lay between the germline ends. Germline CDR1 reads SQVTM; CDR2 reads ANQGSEA. The CDR3 is 11 amino acids.

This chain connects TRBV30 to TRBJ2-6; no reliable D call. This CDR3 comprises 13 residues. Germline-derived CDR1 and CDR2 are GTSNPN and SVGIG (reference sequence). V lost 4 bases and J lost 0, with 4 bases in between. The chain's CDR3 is CAWTYSGANVLTF. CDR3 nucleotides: TGTGCCTGGACGTACTCTGGGGCCAACGTCCTGACTTTC.

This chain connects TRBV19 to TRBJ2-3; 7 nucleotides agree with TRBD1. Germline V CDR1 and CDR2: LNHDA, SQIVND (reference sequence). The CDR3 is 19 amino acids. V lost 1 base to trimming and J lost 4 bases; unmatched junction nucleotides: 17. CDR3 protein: CASSIGGRGSVRHADTQYF. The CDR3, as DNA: TGTGCCAGTAGTATAGGTGGCAGGGGGTCAGTTCGCCACGCAGATACGCAGTATTTT.

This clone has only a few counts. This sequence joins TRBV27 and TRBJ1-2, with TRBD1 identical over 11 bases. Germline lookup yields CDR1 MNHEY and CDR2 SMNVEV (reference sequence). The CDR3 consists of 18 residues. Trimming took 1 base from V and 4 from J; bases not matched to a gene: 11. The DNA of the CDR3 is TGTGCCAGCAGTTTATTAAGGGACAGGGGGAGCTTGCCCTATGGCTACACCTTC. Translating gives CASSLLRDRGSLPYGYTF.

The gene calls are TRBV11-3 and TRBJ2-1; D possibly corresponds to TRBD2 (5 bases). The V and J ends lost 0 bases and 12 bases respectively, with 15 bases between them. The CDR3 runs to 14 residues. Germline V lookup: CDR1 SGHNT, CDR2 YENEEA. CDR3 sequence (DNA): TGTGCCAGCAGCTTAGAGAGAGGCGGGTCTAGGCAGTTCTTC. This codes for CASSLERGGSRQFF.

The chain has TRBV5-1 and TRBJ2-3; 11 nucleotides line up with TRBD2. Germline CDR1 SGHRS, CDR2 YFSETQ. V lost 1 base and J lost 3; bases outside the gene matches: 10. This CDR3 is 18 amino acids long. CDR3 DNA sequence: TGCGCCAGCAGCTTGCGGGCCTCTAGCGGGGGGCCGACAGATACGCAGTATTTT. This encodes CASSLRASSGGPTDTQYF.

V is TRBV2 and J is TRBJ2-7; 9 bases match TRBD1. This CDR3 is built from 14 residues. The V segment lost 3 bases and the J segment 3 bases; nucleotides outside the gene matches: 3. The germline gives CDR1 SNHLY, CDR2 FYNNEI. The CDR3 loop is CASSEGQGYYEQYF. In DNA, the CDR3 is TGTGCCAGCAGTGAGGGACAGGGATACTACGAGCAGTACTTC.

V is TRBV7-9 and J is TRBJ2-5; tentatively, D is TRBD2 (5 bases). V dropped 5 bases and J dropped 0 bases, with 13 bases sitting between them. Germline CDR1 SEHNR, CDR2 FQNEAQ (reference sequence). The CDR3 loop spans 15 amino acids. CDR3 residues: CASSRGREYQETQYF. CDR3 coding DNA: TGTGCCAGCAGCCGCGGACGGGAATACCAAGAGACCCAGTACTTC.

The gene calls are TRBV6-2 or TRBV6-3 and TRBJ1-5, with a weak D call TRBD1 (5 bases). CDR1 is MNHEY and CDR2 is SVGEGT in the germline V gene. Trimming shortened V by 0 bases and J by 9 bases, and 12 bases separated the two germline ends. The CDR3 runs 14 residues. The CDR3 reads CASSYSGGFTPQHF. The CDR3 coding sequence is TGTGCCAGCAGTTACTCGGGGGGGTTTACGCCCCAGCATTTT.

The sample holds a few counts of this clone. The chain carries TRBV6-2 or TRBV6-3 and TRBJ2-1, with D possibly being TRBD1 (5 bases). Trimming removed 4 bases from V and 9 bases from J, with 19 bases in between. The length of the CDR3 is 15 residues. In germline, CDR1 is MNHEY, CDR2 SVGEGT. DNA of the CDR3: TGTGCCAGCAGTTTTCTAGGGGCTTCGTTGGGTGAGCAGTTCTTC. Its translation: CASSFLGASLGEQFF.

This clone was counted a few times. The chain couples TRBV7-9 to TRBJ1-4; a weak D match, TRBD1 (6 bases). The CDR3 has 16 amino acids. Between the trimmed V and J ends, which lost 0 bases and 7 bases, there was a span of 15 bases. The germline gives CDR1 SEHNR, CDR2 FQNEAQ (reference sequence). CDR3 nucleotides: TGTGCCAGCAGCTTAGCGCTTGGGGGCTCAGGTGAAAAACTGTTTTTT. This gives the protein CASSLALGGSGEKLFF.

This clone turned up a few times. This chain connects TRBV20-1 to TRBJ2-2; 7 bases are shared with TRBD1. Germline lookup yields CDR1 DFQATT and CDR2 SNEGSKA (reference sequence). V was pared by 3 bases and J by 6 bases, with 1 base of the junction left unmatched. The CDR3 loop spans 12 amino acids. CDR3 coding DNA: TGCAGTGCTAGTGACAGGGCCGGGGAGCTGTTTTTT. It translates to CSASDRAGELFF.